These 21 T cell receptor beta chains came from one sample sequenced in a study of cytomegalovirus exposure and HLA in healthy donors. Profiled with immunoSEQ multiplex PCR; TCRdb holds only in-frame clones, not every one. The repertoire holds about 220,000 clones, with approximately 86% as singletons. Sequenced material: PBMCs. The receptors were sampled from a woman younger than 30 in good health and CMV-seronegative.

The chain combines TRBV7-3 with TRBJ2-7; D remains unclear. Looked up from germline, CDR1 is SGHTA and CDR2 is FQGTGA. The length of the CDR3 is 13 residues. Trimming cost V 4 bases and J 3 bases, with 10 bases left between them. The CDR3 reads CASSSFPGYEQYF. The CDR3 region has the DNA TGTGCCAGCAGCTCCTTTCCAGGCTACGAGCAGTACTTC.

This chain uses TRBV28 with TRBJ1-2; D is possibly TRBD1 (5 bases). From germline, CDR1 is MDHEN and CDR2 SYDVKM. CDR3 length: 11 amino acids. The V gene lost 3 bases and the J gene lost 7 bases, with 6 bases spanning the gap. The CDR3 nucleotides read TGTGCCAGCAGTTTGGGGGGTGGCTACACCTTC. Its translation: CASSLGGGYTF.

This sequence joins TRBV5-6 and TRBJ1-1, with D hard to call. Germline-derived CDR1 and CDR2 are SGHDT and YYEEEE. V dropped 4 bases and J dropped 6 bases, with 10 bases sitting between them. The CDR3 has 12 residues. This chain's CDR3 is CASSAEKPEAFF. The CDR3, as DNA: TGTGCCAGCAGCGCCGAGAAGCCTGAAGCTTTCTTT.

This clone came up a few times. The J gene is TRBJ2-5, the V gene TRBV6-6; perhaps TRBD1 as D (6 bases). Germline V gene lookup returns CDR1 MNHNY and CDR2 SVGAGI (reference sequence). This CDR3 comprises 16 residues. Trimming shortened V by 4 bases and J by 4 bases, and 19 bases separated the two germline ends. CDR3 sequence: CASSSPTLGAGETQYF. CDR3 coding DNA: TGTGCCAGCAGTTCCCCTACGCTGGGGGCGGGAGAGACCCAGTACTTC.

This CDR3 is CASSLRGLSRSYEQYF. CDR3 sequence (DNA): TGTGCCAGCAGCCTTCGGGGACTAAGTCGGTCCTACGAGCAGTACTTC. The J gene is TRBJ2-7, the V gene TRBV7-2; 7 bases are shared with TRBD2. V gave up 5 bases and J gave up 1 base; unmatched junction bases: 11. In germline, CDR1 is SGHTA, CDR2 FQGNSA. This CDR3 has 16 residues.

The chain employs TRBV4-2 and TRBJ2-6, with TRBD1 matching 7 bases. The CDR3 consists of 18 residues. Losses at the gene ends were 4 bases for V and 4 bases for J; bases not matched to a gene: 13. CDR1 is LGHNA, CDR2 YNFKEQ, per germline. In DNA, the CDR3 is TGTGCCAGCAGCCCCCCAGGGCAGGGGGTTGGGGGGGCCAACGTCCTGACTTTC. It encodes CASSPPGQGVGGANVLTF.

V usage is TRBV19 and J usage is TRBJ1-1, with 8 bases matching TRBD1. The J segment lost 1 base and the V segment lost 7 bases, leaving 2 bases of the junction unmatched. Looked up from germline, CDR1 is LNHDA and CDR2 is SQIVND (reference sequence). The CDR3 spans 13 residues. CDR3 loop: CASTQGANTEAFF. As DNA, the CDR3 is TGTGCCAGTACTCAGGGGGCGAACACTGAAGCTTTCTTT. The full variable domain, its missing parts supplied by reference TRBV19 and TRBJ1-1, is DGGITQSPKYLFRKEGQNVTLSCEQNLNHDAMYWYRQDPGQGLRLIYYSQIVNDFQKGDIAEGYSVSREKKESFPLTVTSAQKNPTAFYLCASTQGANTEAFFGQGTRLTVV.

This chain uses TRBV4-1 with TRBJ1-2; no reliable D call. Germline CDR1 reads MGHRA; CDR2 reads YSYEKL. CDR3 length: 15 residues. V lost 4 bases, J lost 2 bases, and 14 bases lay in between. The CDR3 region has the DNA TGCGCCAGCAGCCTTACATCCCCCACAAACTATGGCTACACCTTC. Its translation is CASSLTSPTNYGYTF.

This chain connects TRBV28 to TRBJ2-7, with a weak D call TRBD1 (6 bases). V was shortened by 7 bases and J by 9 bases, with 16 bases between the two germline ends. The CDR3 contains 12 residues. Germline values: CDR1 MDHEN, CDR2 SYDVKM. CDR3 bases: TGTGCCAGCACTAATACAGGGAGCGGGCAGTACTTC. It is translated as CASTNTGSGQYF.

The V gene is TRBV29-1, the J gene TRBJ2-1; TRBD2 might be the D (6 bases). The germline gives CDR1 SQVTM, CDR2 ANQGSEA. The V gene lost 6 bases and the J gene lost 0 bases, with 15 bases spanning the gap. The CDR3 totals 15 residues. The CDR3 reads CSVAPGLNSYNEQFF. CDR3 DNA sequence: TGCAGCGTGGCACCGGGACTCAACTCCTACAATGAGCAGTTCTTC.

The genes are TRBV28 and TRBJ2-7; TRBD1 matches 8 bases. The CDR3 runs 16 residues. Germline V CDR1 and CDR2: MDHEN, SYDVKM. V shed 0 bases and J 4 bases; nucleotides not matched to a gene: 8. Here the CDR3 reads CASSLWVKTGDYEQYF. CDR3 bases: TGTGCCAGCAGTTTATGGGTTAAGACAGGGGATTACGAGCAGTACTTC.

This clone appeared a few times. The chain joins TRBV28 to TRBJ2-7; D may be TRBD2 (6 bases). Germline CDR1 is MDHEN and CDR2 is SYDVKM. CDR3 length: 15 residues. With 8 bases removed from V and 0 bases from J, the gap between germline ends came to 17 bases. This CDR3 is CASSTPGVSSYEQYF. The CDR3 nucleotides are TGTGCCAGCTCCACTCCGGGGGTTAGCTCCTACGAGCAGTACTTC.

CDR3 protein: CASSLAGGYYEQYF. The CDR3 DNA reads as TGTGCCAGCAGCTTAGCGGGAGGGTACTACGAGCAGTACTTC. The rearrangement joins TRBV11-2 to TRBJ2-7, with 8 bases lining up with TRBD2. In germline, CDR1 is SGHAT, CDR2 FQNNGV. The CDR3 runs to 14 residues. Unmatched junction bases numbered 2, after V lost 1 base and J lost 3 bases.

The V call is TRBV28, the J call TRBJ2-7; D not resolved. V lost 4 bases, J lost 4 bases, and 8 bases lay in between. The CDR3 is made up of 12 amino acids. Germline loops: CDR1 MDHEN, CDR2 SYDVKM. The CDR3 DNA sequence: TGTGCCAGCAGTTACATTCAATACGAGCAGTACTTC. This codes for CASSYIQYEQYF.

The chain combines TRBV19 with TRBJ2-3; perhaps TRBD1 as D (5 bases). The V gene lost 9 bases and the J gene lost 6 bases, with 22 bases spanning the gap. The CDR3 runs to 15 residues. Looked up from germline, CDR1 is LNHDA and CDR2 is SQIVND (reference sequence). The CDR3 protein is CASASQDPTPDTQYF. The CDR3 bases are TGTGCCAGCGCTTCACAGGACCCTACCCCGGATACGCAGTATTTT.

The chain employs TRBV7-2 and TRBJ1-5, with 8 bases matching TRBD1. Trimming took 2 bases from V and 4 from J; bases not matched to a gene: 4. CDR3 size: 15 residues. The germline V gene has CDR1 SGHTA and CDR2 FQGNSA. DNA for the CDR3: TGTGCCAGCAGCTTATGGACAGGGCTAAATCAGCCCCAGCATTTT. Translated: CASSLWTGLNQPQHF.

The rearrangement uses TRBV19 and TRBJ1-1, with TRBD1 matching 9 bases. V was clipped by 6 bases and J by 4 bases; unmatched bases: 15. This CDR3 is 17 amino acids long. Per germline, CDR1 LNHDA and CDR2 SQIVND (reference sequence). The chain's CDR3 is CASRAGQGPSRGTEAFF. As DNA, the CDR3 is TGTGCCAGTAGGGCGGGACAGGGCCCCTCAAGGGGCACTGAAGCTTTCTTT.

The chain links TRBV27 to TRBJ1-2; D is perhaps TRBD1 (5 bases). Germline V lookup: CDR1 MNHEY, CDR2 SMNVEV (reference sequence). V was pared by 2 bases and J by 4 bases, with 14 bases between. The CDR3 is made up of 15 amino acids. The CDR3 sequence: CASSLAREVGYGYTF. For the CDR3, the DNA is TGTGCCAGCAGTTTAGCCAGGGAGGTCGGCTATGGCTACACCTTC.

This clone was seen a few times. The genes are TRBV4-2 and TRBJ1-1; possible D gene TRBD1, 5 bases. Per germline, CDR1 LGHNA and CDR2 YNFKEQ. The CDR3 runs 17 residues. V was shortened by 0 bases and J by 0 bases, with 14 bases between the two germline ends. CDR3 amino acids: CASSQDLRAPMNTEAFF. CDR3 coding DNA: TGTGCCAGCAGCCAAGATCTCAGGGCTCCGATGAACACTGAAGCTTTCTTT.

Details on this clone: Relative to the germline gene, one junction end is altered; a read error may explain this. Written as DNA, the CDR3 is TGCGCCAGCAGTGACGAGAGTTTT. It translates to CASSDESF. The chain joins TRBV10-1 to TRBJ1-1; D is undetermined. This CDR3 spans 8 amino acids. Germline-derived CDR1 and CDR2 are WNHNN and SYGVQD (reference sequence).

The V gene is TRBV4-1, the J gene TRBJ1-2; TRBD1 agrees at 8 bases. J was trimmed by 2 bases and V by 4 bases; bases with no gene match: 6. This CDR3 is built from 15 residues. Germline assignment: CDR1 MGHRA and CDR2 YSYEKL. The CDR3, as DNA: TGCGCCAGCAGCCCCGAGGACAGGGACAACTATGGCTACACCTTC. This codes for CASSPEDRDNYGYTF.